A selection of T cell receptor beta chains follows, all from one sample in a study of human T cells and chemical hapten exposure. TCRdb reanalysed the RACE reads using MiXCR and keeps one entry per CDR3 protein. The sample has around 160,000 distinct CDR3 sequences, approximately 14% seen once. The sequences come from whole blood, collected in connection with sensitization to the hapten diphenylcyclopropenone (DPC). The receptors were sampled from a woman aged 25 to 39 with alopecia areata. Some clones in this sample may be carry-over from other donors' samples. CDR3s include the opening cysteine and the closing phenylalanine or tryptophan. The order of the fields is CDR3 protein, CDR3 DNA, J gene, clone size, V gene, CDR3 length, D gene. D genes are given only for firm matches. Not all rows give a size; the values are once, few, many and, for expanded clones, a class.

CDR3aa: CSGGPMNTGELFF; CDR3nt: TGCAGCGGAGGGCCGATGAACACCGGGGAGCTGTTTTTT; j_gene: TRBJ2-2; abundance: few; v_gene: TRBV20-1; len: 13; d_gene: .
CDR3aa: CATSKGAGGSTSPNEQSF; CDR3nt: TGTGCCACCAGCAAAGGCGCGGGAGGGTCAACCAGCCCAAATGAGCAGTCCTTC; j_gene: TRBJ2-1; abundance: many; v_gene: TRBV15; len: 18; d_gene: TRBD2
CDR3aa: CASRSLSLFGNTGELFF; CDR3nt: TGTGCCAGCAGAAGCCTATCCTTGTTTGGGAACACCGGGGAGCTGTTTTTT; j_gene: TRBJ2-2; abundance: .; v_gene: TRBV6-2/TRBV6-3; len: 17; d_gene: .
CDR3aa: CASSWGGTISYEQYF; CDR3nt: TGTGCCAGCAGTTGGGGAGGGACTATATCCTACGAGCAGTACTTC; j_gene: TRBJ2-7; abundance: .; v_gene: TRBV28; len: 15; d_gene: TRBD2
CDR3aa: CASSLGTGGVSNQPQHF; CDR3nt: TGTGCCAGCTCACTTGGGACAGGGGGTGTTAGCAATCAGCCCCAGCATTTT; j_gene: TRBJ1-5; abundance: few; v_gene: TRBV18; len: 17; d_gene: TRBD1
CDR3aa: CASRTGTGSSYEQYF; CDR3nt: TGTGCCAGCAGAACCGGGACAGGGAGCTCCTACGAGCAGTACTTC; j_gene: TRBJ2-7; abundance: few; v_gene: TRBV6-6; len: 15; d_gene: TRBD1
CDR3aa: CASSLASQNTEAFF; CDR3nt: TGTGCCAGCAGCTTAGCGTCTCAGAACACTGAAGCTTTCTTT; j_gene: TRBJ1-1; abundance: many; v_gene: TRBV7-3; len: 14; d_gene: .
CDR3aa: CASSLGYMDQPQHF; CDR3nt: TGTGCCAGCAGCTTAGGATATATGGATCAGCCCCAGCATTTT; j_gene: TRBJ1-5; abundance: few; v_gene: TRBV11-3; len: 14; d_gene: .
CDR3aa: CASSPYGQGTEAFF; CDR3nt: TGTGCCAGCAGTCCATACGGGCAGGGCACTGAAGCTTTCTTT; j_gene: TRBJ1-1; abundance: many; v_gene: TRBV12-3/TRBV12-4; len: 14; d_gene: .
CDR3aa: CASSYHSPMTGQSKPQHF; CDR3nt: TGTGCCAGCAGTTACCATAGCCCTATGACAGGACAATCGAAGCCCCAGCATTTT; j_gene: TRBJ1-5; abundance: many; v_gene: TRBV6-2/TRBV6-3; len: 18; d_gene: .
CDR3aa: CAWSLGLAGGGDTQYF; CDR3nt: TGTGCCTGGAGTCTCGGACTAGCGGGGGGTGGAGATACGCAGTATTTT; j_gene: TRBJ2-3; abundance: few; v_gene: TRBV30; len: 16; d_gene: TRBD2
CDR3aa: CASRHRGGGYYEQYF; CDR3nt: TGTGCCAGCAGGCACAGGGGCGGGGGCTACTACGAGCAGTACTTC; j_gene: TRBJ2-7; abundance: many; v_gene: TRBV2; len: 15; d_gene: .
CDR3aa: CSARSLYEQYF; CDR3nt: TGCAGTGCTAGAAGCCTTTACGAGCAGTACTTC; j_gene: TRBJ2-7; abundance: .; v_gene: TRBV20-1; len: 11; d_gene: .
CDR3aa: CASSQQITGTRNTGELFF; CDR3nt: TGTGCCAGCAGCCAACAGATTACCGGGACTAGAAACACCGGGGAGCTGTTTTTT; j_gene: TRBJ2-2; abundance: few; v_gene: TRBV4-2; len: 18; d_gene: TRBD2
CDR3aa: CASSLDGRGKLFF; CDR3nt: TGTGCCAGCAGCTTAGACGGGCGAGGAAAACTGTTTTTT; j_gene: TRBJ1-4; abundance: .; v_gene: TRBV7-8; len: 13; d_gene: .
CDR3aa: CASSQGRYSYEQYF; CDR3nt: TGTGCCAGCAGCCAAGGGCGGTACTCCTACGAGCAGTACTTC; j_gene: TRBJ2-7; abundance: .; v_gene: TRBV14; len: 14; d_gene: .
CDR3aa: CASSLVAGNNQPQHF; CDR3nt: TGTGCCAGCAGCTTAGTGGCAGGGAACAATCAGCCCCAGCATTTT; j_gene: TRBJ1-5; abundance: few; v_gene: TRBV7-6; len: 15; d_gene: .
CDR3aa: CASSGYYTDTQYF; CDR3nt: TGTGCCAGTAGTGGGTATTACACAGATACGCAGTATTTT; j_gene: TRBJ2-3; abundance: few; v_gene: TRBV7-2; len: 13; d_gene: .
CDR3aa: CASSLVGLVGNEQFF; CDR3nt: TGTGCCAGCAGCTTAGTTGGCCTAGTTGGCAATGAGCAGTTCTTC; j_gene: TRBJ2-1; abundance: .; v_gene: TRBV11-2; len: 15; d_gene: .
CDR3aa: CASRSPISEQYF; CDR3nt: TGTGCCAGCAGATCCCCTATAAGTGAGCAGTACTTC; j_gene: TRBJ2-7; abundance: few; v_gene: TRBV7-9; len: 12; d_gene: .
CDR3aa: CASSVGGFGANEQFF; CDR3nt: TGTGCCAGCAGCGTAGGTGGCTTCGGGGCCAATGAGCAGTTCTTC; j_gene: TRBJ2-1; abundance: few; v_gene: TRBV9; len: 15; d_gene: .
CDR3aa: CAWIGTDYNYGYTF; CDR3nt: TGTGCCTGGATCGGGACAGATTATAACTATGGCTACACCTTC; j_gene: TRBJ1-2; abundance: few; v_gene: TRBV30; len: 14; d_gene: TRBD1
CDR3aa: CASPGDGNNSPLHF; CDR3nt: TGTGCCAGCCCGGGGGATGGAAACAATTCACCCCTCCACTTT; j_gene: TRBJ1-6; abundance: .; v_gene: TRBV6-1; len: 14; d_gene: .
CDR3aa: CASSRGEAGPSGANVLTF; CDR3nt: TGTGCCAGCAGCCGTGGGGAAGCGGGGCCCTCTGGGGCCAACGTCCTGACTTTC; j_gene: TRBJ2-6; abundance: many; v_gene: TRBV4-2; len: 18; d_gene: TRBD2
CDR3aa: CASSGGRNNEQYF; CDR3nt: TGTGCCAGCTCAGGGGGGAGGAATAACGAGCAGTACTTC; j_gene: TRBJ2-7; abundance: .; v_gene: TRBV18; len: 13; d_gene: .
CDR3aa: CASSLGLAGAETQYF; CDR3nt: TGTGCCAGCAGCTTGGGACTAGCGGGGGCGGAGACCCAGTACTTC; j_gene: TRBJ2-5; abundance: .; v_gene: TRBV7-7; len: 15; d_gene: TRBD2